This T cell receptor (beta chain) derives from a study of T cell responses to AZD1222 COVID-19 vaccine. Study observations and caveats: Repertoire collection took place solely once the T cell response had peaked. Just six people given AZD1222 tested seropositive at baseline.

Notes on this clone: Its antigen is as yet unknown.

CDR3 length equals 13 residues. Trimming removed 0 bases from V and 5 bases from J, with 7 bases in between. The V gene's germline CDR1 is LNHDA and CDR2 SQIVND (reference sequence). Here immunoSEQ multiplex PCR was the method, and the copy in TCRdb shows in-frame clones only, minus some. The data hold roughly 150,000 clones, with around 92% observed a single time. Sequences were derived from peripheral blood, sampled on day 0 of AZD1222 vaccination. The receptor was isolated from an adult in good health. The chain has TRBV19 and TRBJ1-2; D not certain. In DNA form, the CDR3 reads TGTGCCAGTAGTATAGACCCGGCGTATGGCTACACCTTC. It specifies CASSIDPAYGYTF.